This T cell receptor (beta chain) was sequenced in a study of T cells in Graves' hyperthyroidism and ophthalmopathy. Germline V gene data show CDR1 as MNHEY and CDR2 as SVGAGI. This CDR3 is built from 15 residues. V was cut by 3 bases and J by 0 bases, with 9 bases left in between. The source material, RNA transcripts, was used to amplify TCR beta CDR3 regions. With the HTBI primer set, the TCR CDR3 went through a first round of RT-PCR. TCRdb reprocessed the multiplex PCR reads via MiXCR and lists one record per CDR3 protein. The sample shows a few hundred thousand distinct CDR3 sequences, about 20% of them seen only once. This clonotype was seen ten or more times.

The source material was blood. The TCR sequence derives from a man aged 18 to 35 with Graves' hyperthyroidism. This sequence joins TRBV6-5 and TRBJ1-3, with D hard to call. The CDR3: CASSYVLDSGNTIYF. The DNA of the CDR3 is TGTGCCAGCAGTTATGTCCTGGACTCTGGAAACACCATATATTTT.